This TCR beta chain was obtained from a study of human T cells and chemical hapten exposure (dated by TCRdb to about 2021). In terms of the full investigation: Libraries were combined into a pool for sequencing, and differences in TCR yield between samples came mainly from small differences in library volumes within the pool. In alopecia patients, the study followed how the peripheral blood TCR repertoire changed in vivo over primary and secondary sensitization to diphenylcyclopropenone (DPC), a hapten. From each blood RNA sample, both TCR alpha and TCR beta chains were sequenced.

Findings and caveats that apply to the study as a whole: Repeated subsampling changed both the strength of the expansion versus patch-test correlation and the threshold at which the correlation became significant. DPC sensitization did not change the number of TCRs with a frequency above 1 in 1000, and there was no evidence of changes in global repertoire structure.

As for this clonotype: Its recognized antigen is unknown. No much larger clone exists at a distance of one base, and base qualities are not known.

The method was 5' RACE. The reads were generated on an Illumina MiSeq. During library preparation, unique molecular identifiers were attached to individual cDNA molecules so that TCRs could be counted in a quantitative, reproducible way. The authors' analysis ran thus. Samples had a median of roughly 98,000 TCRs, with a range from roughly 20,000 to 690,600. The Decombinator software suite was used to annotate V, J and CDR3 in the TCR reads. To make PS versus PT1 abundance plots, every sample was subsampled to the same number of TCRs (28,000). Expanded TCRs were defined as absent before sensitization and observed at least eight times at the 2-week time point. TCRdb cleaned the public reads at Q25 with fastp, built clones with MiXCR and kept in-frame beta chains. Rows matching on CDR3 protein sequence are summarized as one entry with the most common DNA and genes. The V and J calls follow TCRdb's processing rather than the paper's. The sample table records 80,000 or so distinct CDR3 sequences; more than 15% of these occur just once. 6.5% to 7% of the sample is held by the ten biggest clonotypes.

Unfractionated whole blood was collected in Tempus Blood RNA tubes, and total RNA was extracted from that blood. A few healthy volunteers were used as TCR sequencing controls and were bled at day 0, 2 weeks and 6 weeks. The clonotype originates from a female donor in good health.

The sequence in DNA is TGTGCCAGCAGCGCGACATATAGTGAAGCTTTCTTT. Translated, this gives CASSATYSEAFF. This receptor chain uses TRBV7-2 and TRBJ1-1, with no reliable assignment of the D segment. The CDR3 runs 12 residues from the cysteine to the phenylalanine. Only the CDR3 DNA is retained, 36 bases long and in frame from the first base. From the germline V gene, CDR1 is SGHTA and CDR2 is FQGNSA. V was cut back by 5 bases and J by 7 bases, leaving a gap of 11 bases between them.